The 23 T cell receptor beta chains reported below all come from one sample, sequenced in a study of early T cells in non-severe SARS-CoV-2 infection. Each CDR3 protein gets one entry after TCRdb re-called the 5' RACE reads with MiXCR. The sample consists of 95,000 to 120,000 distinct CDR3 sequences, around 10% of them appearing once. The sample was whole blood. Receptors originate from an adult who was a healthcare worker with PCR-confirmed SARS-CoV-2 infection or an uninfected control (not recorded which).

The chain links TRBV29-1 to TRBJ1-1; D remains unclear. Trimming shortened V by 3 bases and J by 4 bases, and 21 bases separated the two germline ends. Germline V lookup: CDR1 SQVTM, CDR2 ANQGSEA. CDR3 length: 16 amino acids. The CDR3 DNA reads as TGCAGCGTTGATCTGGTAGGCAGTACAGTAACCACTGAAGCTTTCTTT. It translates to CSVDLVGSTVTTEAFF.

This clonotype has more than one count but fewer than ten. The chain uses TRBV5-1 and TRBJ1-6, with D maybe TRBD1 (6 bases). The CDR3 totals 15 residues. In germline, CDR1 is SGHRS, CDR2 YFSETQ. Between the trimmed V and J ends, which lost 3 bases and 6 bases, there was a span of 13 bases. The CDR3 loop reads CASSSDLGGNSPLHF. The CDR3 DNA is TGCGCCAGCAGCTCGGACCTAGGGGGTAATTCACCCCTCCACTTT.

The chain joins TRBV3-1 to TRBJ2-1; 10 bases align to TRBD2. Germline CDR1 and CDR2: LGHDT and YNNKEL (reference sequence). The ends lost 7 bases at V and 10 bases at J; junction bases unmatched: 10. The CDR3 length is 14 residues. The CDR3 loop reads CASTLAGATREQFF. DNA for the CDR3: TGTGCCAGCACGCTAGCGGGGGCCACACGGGAGCAGTTCTTC.

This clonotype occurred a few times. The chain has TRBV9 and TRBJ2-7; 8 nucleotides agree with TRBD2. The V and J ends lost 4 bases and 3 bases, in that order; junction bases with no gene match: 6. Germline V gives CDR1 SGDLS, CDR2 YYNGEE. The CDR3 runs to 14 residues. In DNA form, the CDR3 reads TGTGCCAGCAGCCCCGCCGGGACTAGCTACGAGCAGTACTTC. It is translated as CASSPAGTSYEQYF.

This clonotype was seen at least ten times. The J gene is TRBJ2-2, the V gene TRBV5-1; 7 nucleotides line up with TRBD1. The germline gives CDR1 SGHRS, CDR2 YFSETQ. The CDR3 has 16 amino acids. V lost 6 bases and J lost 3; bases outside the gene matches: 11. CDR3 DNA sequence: TGCGCCAGCACCGCGGACAGGCGAACAGACACCGGGGAGCTGTTTTTT. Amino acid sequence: CASTADRRTDTGELFF.

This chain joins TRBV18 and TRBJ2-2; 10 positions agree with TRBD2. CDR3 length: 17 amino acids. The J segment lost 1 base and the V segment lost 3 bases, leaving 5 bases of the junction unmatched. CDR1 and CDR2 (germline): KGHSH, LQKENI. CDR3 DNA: TGTGCCAGCTCACCCATAGCGGGAGGCCTGAACACCGGGGAGCTGTTTTTT. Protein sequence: CASSPIAGGLNTGELFF.

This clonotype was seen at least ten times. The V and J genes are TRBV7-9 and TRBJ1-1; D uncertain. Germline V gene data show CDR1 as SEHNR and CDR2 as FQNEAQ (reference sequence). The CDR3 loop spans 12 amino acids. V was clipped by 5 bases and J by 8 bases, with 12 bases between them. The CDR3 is CASSLLWQEAFF. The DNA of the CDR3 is TGTGCCAGCAGCCTTCTTTGGCAGGAAGCTTTCTTT. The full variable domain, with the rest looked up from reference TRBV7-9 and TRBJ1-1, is DTGVSQNPRHKITKRGQNVTFRCDPISEHNRLYWYRQTLGQGPEFLTYFQNEAQLEKSRLLSDRFSAERPKGSFSTLEIQRTEQGDSAMYLCASSLLWQEAFFGQGTRLTVV.

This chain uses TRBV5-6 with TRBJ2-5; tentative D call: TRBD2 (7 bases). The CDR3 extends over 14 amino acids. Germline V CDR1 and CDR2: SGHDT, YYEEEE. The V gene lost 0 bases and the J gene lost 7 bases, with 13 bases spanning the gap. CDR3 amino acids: CASSLGGPSGTQYF. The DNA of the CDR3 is TGTGCCAGCAGCTTGGGGGGGCCTAGCGGGACCCAGTACTTC.

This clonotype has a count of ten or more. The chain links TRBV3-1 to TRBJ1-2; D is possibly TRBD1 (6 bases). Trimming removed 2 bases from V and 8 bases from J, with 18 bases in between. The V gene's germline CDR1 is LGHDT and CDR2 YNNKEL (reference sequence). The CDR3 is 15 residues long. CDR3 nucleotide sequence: TGTGCCAGCAGCCAAAGCGGTCAGGGGAAGAAGGGCTACACCTTC. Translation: CASSQSGQGKKGYTF.

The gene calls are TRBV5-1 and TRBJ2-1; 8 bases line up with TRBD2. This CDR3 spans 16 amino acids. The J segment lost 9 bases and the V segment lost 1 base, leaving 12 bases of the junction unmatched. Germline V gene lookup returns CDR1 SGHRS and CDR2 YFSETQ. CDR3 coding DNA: TGCGCCAGCAGCTTGATCGCGGGGGGCGGTGGTATTGAGCAGTTCTTC. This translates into CASSLIAGGGGIEQFF.

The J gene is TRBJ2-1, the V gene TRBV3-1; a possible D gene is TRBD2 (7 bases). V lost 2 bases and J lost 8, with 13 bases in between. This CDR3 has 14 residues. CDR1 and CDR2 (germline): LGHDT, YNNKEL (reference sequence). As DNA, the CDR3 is TGTGCCAGCAGCCAAAATACGGGGGGCTATGAGCAGTTCTTC. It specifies CASSQNTGGYEQFF.

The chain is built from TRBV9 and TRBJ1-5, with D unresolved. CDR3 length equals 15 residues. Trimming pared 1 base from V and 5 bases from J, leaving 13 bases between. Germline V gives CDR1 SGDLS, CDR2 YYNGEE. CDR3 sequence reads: CASSVTPSGDQPQHF. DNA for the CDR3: TGTGCCAGCAGCGTAACCCCGTCGGGTGATCAGCCCCAGCATTTT.

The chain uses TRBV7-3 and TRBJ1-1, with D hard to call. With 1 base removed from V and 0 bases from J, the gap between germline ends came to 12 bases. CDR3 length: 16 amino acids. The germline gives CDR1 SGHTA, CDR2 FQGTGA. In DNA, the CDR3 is TGTGCCAGCAGCTTAATAACGGTTCACATGAACACTGAAGCTTTCTTT. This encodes CASSLITVHMNTEAFF.

CDR3 nucleotide sequence: TGTGCCAGCAGGCCGGGGGGGGCCTTATACAATGAGCAGTTCTTC. Translating gives CASRPGGALYNEQFF. This rearrangement joins TRBV7-2 to TRBJ2-1, with 8 nucleotides matching TRBD2. This CDR3 spans 15 amino acids. The V gene end was trimmed by 6 bases and the J gene end by 4 bases; junction bases not matched to a gene: 8. Germline V gene sequence: CDR1 SGHTA, CDR2 FQGNSA.

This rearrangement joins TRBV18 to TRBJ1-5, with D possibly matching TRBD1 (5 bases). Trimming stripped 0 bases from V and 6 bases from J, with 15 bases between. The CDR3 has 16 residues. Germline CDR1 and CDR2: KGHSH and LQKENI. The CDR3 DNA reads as TGTGCCAGCTCACCACCGGAACAGGTCGGCGCTCAGCCCCAGCATTTT. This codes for CASSPPEQVGAQPQHF.

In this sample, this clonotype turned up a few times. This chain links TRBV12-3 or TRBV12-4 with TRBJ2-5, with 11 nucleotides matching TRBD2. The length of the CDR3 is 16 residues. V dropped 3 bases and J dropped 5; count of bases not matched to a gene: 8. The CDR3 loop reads CASSLGLAGGTETQYF. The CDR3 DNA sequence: TGTGCCAGCAGTTTGGGGCTAGCGGGGGGAACGGAGACCCAGTACTTC.

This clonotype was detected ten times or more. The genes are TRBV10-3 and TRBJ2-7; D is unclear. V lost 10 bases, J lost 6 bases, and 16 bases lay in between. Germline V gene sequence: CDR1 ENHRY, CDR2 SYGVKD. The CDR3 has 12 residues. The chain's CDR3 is CATKSGPGEQYF. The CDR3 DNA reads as TGTGCCACCAAGTCCGGGCCGGGCGAGCAGTACTTC.

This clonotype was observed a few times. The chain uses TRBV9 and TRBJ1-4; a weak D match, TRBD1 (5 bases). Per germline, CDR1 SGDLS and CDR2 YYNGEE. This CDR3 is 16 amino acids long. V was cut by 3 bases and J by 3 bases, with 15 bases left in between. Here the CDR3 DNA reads TGTGCCAGCAGCGCCTCTTCTCGGGGGGCTAATGAAAAACTGTTTTTT. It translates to CASSASSRGANEKLFF.

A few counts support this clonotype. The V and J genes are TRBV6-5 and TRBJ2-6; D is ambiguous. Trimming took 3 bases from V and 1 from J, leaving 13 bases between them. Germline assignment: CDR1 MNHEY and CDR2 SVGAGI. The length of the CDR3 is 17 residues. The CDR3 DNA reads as TGTGCCAGCAGTTATAGGTCCTTGGAGTCTGGGGCCAACGTCCTGACTTTC. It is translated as CASSYRSLESGANVLTF.

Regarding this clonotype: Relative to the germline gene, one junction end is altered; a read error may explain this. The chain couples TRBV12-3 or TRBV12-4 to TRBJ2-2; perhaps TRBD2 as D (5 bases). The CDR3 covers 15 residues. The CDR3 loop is CASSLAGASTEELFF. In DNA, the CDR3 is TGTGCCAGCAGTTTAGCGGGAGCTTCTACCGAGGAGCTGTTTTTT.

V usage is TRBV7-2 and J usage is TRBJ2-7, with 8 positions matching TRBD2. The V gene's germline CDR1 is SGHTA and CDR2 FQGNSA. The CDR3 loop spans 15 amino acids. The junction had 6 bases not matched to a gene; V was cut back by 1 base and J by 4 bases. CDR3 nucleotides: TGTGCCAGCAGCTTAGGACCAAGCGGGAGTTACGAGCAGTACTTC. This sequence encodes CASSLGPSGSYEQYF.

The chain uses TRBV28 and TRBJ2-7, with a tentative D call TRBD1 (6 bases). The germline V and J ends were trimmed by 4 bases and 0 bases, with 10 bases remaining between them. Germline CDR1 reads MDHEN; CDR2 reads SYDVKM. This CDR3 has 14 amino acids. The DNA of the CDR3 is TGTGCCAGCAGTTCACAGGGCACCTCCTACGAGCAGTACTTC. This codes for CASSSQGTSYEQYF.

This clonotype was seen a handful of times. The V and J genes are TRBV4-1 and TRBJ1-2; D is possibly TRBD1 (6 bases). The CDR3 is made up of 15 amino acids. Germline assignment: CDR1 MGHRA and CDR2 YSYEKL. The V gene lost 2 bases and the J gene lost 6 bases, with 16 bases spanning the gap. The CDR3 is CASSQNLGTLNGYTF. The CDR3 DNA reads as TGCGCCAGCAGCCAAAATCTCGGGACATTGAATGGCTACACCTTC.